The clone carrying this TCR beta chain was seen a few times. No antigen is known for it. These data are taken from a study of vaccination effects on CD4 cells after COVID-19. Before any sequencing was done, the ViraFEST assay used viral peptide pools to expand antigen-specific CD4+ T cells. It was after nine to eleven days of culture that CD4+ T cells were isolated. Vaccine recipients had no previous SARS-CoV-2 infection; their nucleocapsid antibodies were negative. Half-medium exchanges with IL-2 medium took place on days 3 and 7. Generated by immunoSEQ multiplex PCR, the TCRdb table keeps only in-frame clones and is missing some. The sample lists roughly 53,000 clones, just under 80% occurring once. V shed 6 bases and J 3 bases; nucleotides not matched to a gene: 6. The CDR3 spans 16 residues. Germline CDR1 and CDR2: SGHNT and YENEEA.

The sequencing used CD4+ T cells from PBMCs cultured with HCoV-OC43 spike peptides, collected before COVID-19 vaccination. The subset was: HCoV-OC43 spike overlapping peptide pool stimulation. This chain links TRBV11-3 with TRBJ2-6, with 9 bases fitting TRBD1. The receptor's source is a human donor who received a COVID-19 vaccine. The chain's CDR3 is CASSHTGGIGANVLTF. The CDR3 DNA reads TGTGCCAGCAGTCACACAGGGGGCATTGGGGCCAACGTCCTGACTTTC. Filled out from reference TRBV11-3 and TRBJ2-6, the complete variable domain reads EAGVVQSPRYKIIEKKQPVAFWCNPISGHNTLYWYLQNLGQGPELLIRYENEEAVDDSQLPKDRFSAERLKGVDSTLKIQPAELGDSAVYLCASSHTGGIGANVLTFGAGSRLTVL.